This T cell receptor beta chain is from a study of cytomegalovirus exposure and HLA in healthy donors. The PCR was carried out with 60 Vbeta primers and 13 Jbeta primers. Some clones are missing from TCRdb's copy, which holds only in-frame ones; the method was immunoSEQ multiplex PCR. The table records 120,000 or so clones, 65% to 85% of them present only once. This clone was seen a handful of times. Its specificity is unknown. This CDR3 spans 15 amino acids. In germline, CDR1 is SGHTA, CDR2 FQGNSA. J gave up 1 base and V 1 base, and 0 bases lay outside the gene matches. Findings and limits, study-wide: In a later analysis, TCR beta V- and J-gene trimming showed a link to a missense DCLRE1C variant.

Sequencing was done on a sample of PBMCs. The clonotype originates from a middle-aged woman in good health and CMV-seropositive. The chain employs TRBV7-2 and TRBJ2-2; TRBD1 matches 7 bases. The DNA for the CDR3 is TGTGCCAGCAGCTTAGGGACAGGGAACACCGGGGAGCTGTTTTTT. It is translated as CASSLGTGNTGELFF.